One sample yielded the 6 T cell receptor beta chains listed below, sequenced in a study of Ad26.COV2.S vaccination and SARS-CoV-2 variants. The treatment here: some 19 received Ad26.COV2.S at low or high dose, single or two shots; about five received placebo; per-sample allocation not given. At day 63 after the first vaccine or placebo injection, samples were drawn. Using immunoSEQ multiplex PCR, the repertoire was profiled, and TCRdb retains in-frame clones only, with some absent. The table has roughly 450,000 clones, over 75% seen once. The sequences come from peripheral blood, collected in a trial of Ad26.COV2.S vaccine versus placebo. The receptors derive from a person between 18 and 65 years old who received the Ad26.COV2.S COVID-19 vaccine or a placebo.

The chain uses TRBV4-1 and TRBJ1-3, with TRBD1 as a possible D gene (5 bases). Trimming removed 4 bases from V and 0 bases from J, with 10 bases in between. The germline gives CDR1 MGHRA, CDR2 YSYEKL. This CDR3 has 15 amino acids. The CDR3 here is CASSPQVNSGNTIYF. The CDR3 DNA follows: TGCGCCAGCAGCCCACAGGTGAACTCTGGAAACACCATATATTTT.

The chain couples TRBV6-5 to TRBJ2-5; 7 positions match TRBD2. The CDR3 consists of 15 residues. Germline lookup yields CDR1 MNHEY and CDR2 SVGAGI. V trimming: 6 bases; J trimming: 5 bases; junction bases outside the gene matches: 12. CDR3 loop: CASSRLAGVLETQYF. The CDR3 nucleotides are TGTGCCAGCAGCAGACTGGCGGGAGTTCTGGAGACCCAGTACTTC.

V gene TRBV4-3 combines with J gene TRBJ2-3; weak D call: TRBD2 (6 bases). CDR1 and CDR2 (germline): LGHNA, YSLEER. Trimming shortened V by 1 base and J by 0 bases, and 17 bases separated the two germline ends. This CDR3 has 18 amino acids. The CDR3 reads CASSQAGVSGTSTDTQYF. The CDR3 nucleotides read TGCGCCAGCAGCCAAGCCGGGGTTAGCGGAACTAGCACAGATACGCAGTATTTT.

In this sample, this clone turned up once. V and J are TRBV24-1 and TRBJ2-5; 7 positions match TRBD1. Germline CDR1 KGHDR, CDR2 SFDVKD. Losses at the gene ends were 4 bases for V and 0 bases for J; bases not matched to a gene: 10. This CDR3 spans 17 amino acids. The CDR3 nucleotides are TGTGCCACCAGTGACCCCGGACAGGACCCGTACCAAGAGACCCAGTACTTC. Translating gives CATSDPGQDPYQETQYF.

The J gene is TRBJ2-7, the V gene TRBV7-2; 8 nucleotides align to TRBD2. The germline gives CDR1 SGHTA, CDR2 FQGNSA. With 7 bases clipped from V and 2 bases from J, the junction kept 13 bases outside the gene matches. The CDR3 sequence is 16 residues long. The chain's CDR3 is CASNSNAGSGTYEQYF. For the CDR3, the DNA is TGTGCCAGCAATTCCAACGCGGGTAGCGGGACCTACGAGCAGTACTTC.

This sequence joins TRBV4-1 and TRBJ2-1; D may match TRBD1 or TRBD2 (5 bases each). The CDR3 is 13 residues long. Germline V CDR1 and CDR2: MGHRA, YSYEKL. V was shortened by 4 bases and J by 7 bases, with 11 bases between the two germline ends. The CDR3 here is CASSPLGENEQFF. The CDR3 DNA reads TGCGCCAGCAGCCCCCTAGGGGAGAATGAGCAGTTCTTC.